The present entry profiles one TCR beta chain with its context. What it recognizes is unknown. V was pared by 4 bases and J by 4 bases, with 16 bases between. The V gene's germline CDR1 is SQVTM and CDR2 ANQGSEA. CDR3 length equals 15 residues. The sample originates from a study of blood T cells in healthy people across ages. Regarding the study as a whole: Whereas aged donors had fewer naive CD4+ cells, long-lived donors had more of them and higher diversity.

Alongside a J-beta primer mix, a sample-barcoded 5' primer served in a second PCR lasting about 7 to 11 cycles. TCRdb reprocessed the 5' RACE reads via MiXCR and lists one record per CDR3 protein. The table includes around 750,000 distinct CDR3 sequences, roughly 53% detected once. The chain carries TRBV29-1 and TRBJ2-2; the D call may be TRBD1 or TRBD2 (5 bases each). Sequencing used blood. The source of this sequence is an elderly man in good health. The CDR3 loop reads CSVGDGSNPTGELFF. The CDR3 region has the DNA TGCAGCGTTGGGGACGGCAGTAACCCCACCGGGGAGCTGTTTTTT.